Described below is a single T cell receptor (beta chain) sequence and its context. Its antigen is unknown. Assay used: immunoSEQ multiplex PCR; TCRdb lists only in-frame clones, some missing. The table shows around 94,000 clones, with about four fifths occurring only once. The CDR3 covers 14 residues. V lost 3 bases and J 3 bases, leaving 11 bases between the germline ends. In germline, CDR1 is MDHEN, CDR2 SYDVKM. This record belongs to a study of T cell responses to AZD1222 COVID-19 vaccine. Turning to the study itself: Both about-4-week and about-12-week second-dose recipients were combined.

General study findings and limits: Regions left unmutated in variants are reportedly the target of nearly half of spike-specific TCRs. Repertoires were obtained solely post-peak T cell response. Spike regions recognized by vaccine-associated CD4 TCRs spanned the protein, led by 160-218 and 743-854.

The sample consisted of peripheral blood, taken on day 0 of AZD1222 vaccination. V usage is TRBV28 and J usage is TRBJ1-2; D not resolved. The clonotype was recovered from an adult in good health. In DNA, the CDR3 is TGTGCCAGCAGTTTGAATACCTTCGACTATGGCTACACCTTC. Translated, it gives CASSLNTFDYGYTF.